The 31 T cell receptor beta chains below come from one sample, sequenced in a study of vaccination effects on CD4 cells after COVID-19. Assay: immunoSEQ multiplex PCR; the TCRdb copy retains only in-frame clones and omits some. The data contain fewer than 55,000 clones, 60% to 75% of them singletons. Isolating CD4+ T cells followed approximately 9 days of culture. Participants each got two BNT162b2 or mRNA-1273 vaccine doses. What these receptors recognize is not known. Sequencing was performed on CD4+ T cells from PBMCs cultured without peptide, taken after COVID-19 vaccination. These receptor sequences come from a human donor who received a COVID-19 vaccine.

In its sample, this clone was seen a few times. The chain employs TRBV7-9 and TRBJ1-2, with 8 bases that match TRBD1. The CDR3 spans 14 residues. Germline V lookup: CDR1 SEHNR, CDR2 FQNEAQ (reference sequence). V was clipped by 5 bases and J by 4 bases; unmatched bases: 6. The chain's CDR3 is CASSVTGQGYGYTF. Written as DNA, the CDR3 is TGTGCCAGCAGCGTTACCGGACAGGGCTATGGCTACACCTTC.

This clone was detected many times. V gene TRBV11-3 combines with J gene TRBJ2-1; 9 nucleotides agree with TRBD2. The V gene's germline CDR1 is SGHNT and CDR2 YENEEA. The CDR3 consists of 18 residues. The V segment lost 0 bases and the J segment 7 bases; nucleotides outside the gene matches: 13. CDR3 loop: CASSLDQGGSGSPNEQFF. The DNA for the CDR3 is TGTGCCAGCAGCTTAGACCAGGGAGGTAGCGGGAGTCCTAATGAGCAGTTCTTC.

This clone was picked up one time. The CDR3 coding sequence is TGTGCCCGCGAAGCACAGGGCTACGAGCAGTACTTC. It translates to CAREAQGYEQYF. The V gene is TRBV30, the J gene TRBJ2-7, with D maybe TRBD1 (6 bases). Trimming stripped 8 bases from V and 3 bases from J, with 14 bases between. CDR1 and CDR2 (germline): GTSNPN, SVGIG (reference sequence). CDR3 length: 12 amino acids.

The J gene is TRBJ2-3, the V gene TRBV24-1, with unresolved D. The ends were cut back, 1 base at V and 6 bases at J, with 1 base in the middle. The CDR3 is 11 residues long. Germline CDR1 is KGHDR and CDR2 is SFDVKD. The CDR3 spells CATSDFDTQYF. CDR3 DNA: TGTGCCACCAGTGATTTCGATACGCAGTATTTT.

This clone turned up a few times. The chain has TRBV2 and TRBJ2-7; 10 bases align to TRBD1. This CDR3 has 14 amino acids. Germline V gene data show CDR1 as SNHLY and CDR2 as FYNNEI. J lost 6 bases, V lost 5 bases, and 7 bases had no gene match. The DNA for the CDR3 is TGTGCCAGCAGTCCGCTGGACAGGGGGGGCGAGCAGTACTTC. Protein sequence: CASSPLDRGGEQYF. Full variable domain (remainder filled in from reference TRBV2 and TRBJ2-7): EPEVTQTPSHQVTQMGQEVILRCVPISNHLYFYWYRQILGQKVEFLVSFYNNEISEKSEIFDDQFSVERPDGSNFTLKIRSTKLEDSAMYFCASSPLDRGGEQYFGPGTRLTVT.

This sequence joins TRBV9 and TRBJ2-2, with a tentative D call TRBD1 (6 bases). CDR1 and CDR2 from the germline V gene are SGDLS and YYNGEE. V shed 3 bases and J shed 7 bases, with 16 bases lying between them. CDR3 size: 15 residues. In DNA, the CDR3 is TGTGCCAGCAGCGGAACAGGGATCCCAGGCGGGGAGCTGTTTTTT. This encodes CASSGTGIPGGELFF.

The V and J genes are TRBV3-1 (or the pseudogene TRBV3-2) and TRBJ2-5; D ambiguous. Germline CDR1 is LGHDT and CDR2 is YNNKEL (reference sequence). There are 13 residues in the CDR3. V lost 4 bases and J lost 4, with 10 bases in between. CDR3 amino acids: CASSPPSVETQYF. The CDR3 region has the DNA TGTGCCAGCAGCCCGCCGAGCGTAGAGACCCAGTACTTC.

This chain uses TRBV6-5 with TRBJ1-6; D is ambiguous. CDR1 MNHEY and CDR2 SVGAGI come from the germline V gene. Trimming removed 4 bases from V and 4 bases from J, with 14 bases in between. This CDR3 has 16 residues. CDR3 DNA: TGTGCCAGCAGTTTGAGAGCTGACTATTATAATTCACCCCTCCACTTT. Protein product: CASSLRADYYNSPLHF.

This clone was counted a few times. The CDR3 loop is CASSQVIPQGQDDGYTF. The DNA of the CDR3 is TGCGCCAGCAGCCAAGTCATCCCGCAGGGGCAGGATGATGGCTACACCTTC. The V and J genes are TRBV4-1 and TRBJ1-2, with D perhaps TRBD1 (6 bases). The germline CDR1 and CDR2 sequences are MGHRA and YSYEKL. The CDR3 is 17 amino acids. Trimming removed 1 base at V and 6 bases at J, with 21 bases between.

The genes are TRBV7-9 and TRBJ2-3; D gene ambiguous. The V gene lost 1 base and the J gene lost 1 base, with 6 bases spanning the gap. The CDR3 runs to 14 residues. Germline CDR1 reads SEHNR; CDR2 reads FQNEAQ (reference sequence). This CDR3 reads CASSLGWGTDTQYF. CDR3 in DNA: TGTGCCAGCAGCTTAGGGTGGGGCACAGATACGCAGTATTTT.

The CDR3 nucleotides read TGCGCCAGCAGCTGGACCGTAGCGGGGGGGGGAACAGATACGCAGTATTTT. Its protein is CASSWTVAGGGTDTQYF. The J gene is TRBJ2-3, the V gene TRBV5-1; 11 bases agree with TRBD2. The CDR3 has 17 amino acids. The germline gives CDR1 SGHRS, CDR2 YFSETQ. The junction had 9 bases not matched to a gene; V was cut back by 3 bases and J by 3 bases.

V and J are TRBV6-5 and TRBJ1-4, with 8 positions matching TRBD1. V shed 6 bases, J shed 4 bases, and the junction held 4 bases outside the gene matches. Per the germline V gene, CDR1 is MNHEY and CDR2 is SVGAGI. The CDR3 spans 14 residues. The CDR3 nucleotides are TGTGCCAGCAGAAACGACAGGGGTAATGAAAAACTGTTTTTT. It codes for CASRNDRGNEKLFF.

This clone was seen only once. The chain employs TRBV19 and TRBJ2-1; D is uncertain. This CDR3 comprises 11 residues. CDR1 is LNHDA, CDR2 SQIVND, per germline (reference sequence). V was trimmed by 4 bases and J by 10 bases, leaving 8 bases between them. The CDR3 DNA sequence: TGTGCCAGTAGTACCGTTTTCGAGCAGTTCTTC. Its protein is CASSTVFEQFF.

The chain links TRBV4-2 to TRBJ2-3; TRBD1 agrees at 9 bases. Germline V gene sequence: CDR1 LGHNA, CDR2 YNFKEQ. J lost 3 bases, V lost 1 base, and 2 bases had no gene match. The CDR3 is 15 residues long. CDR3 sequence (DNA): TGTGCCAGCAGCCAAGTAGGGACAGGGACAGATACGCAGTATTTT. Its translation: CASSQVGTGTDTQYF.

The rearrangement uses TRBV30 and TRBJ1-5; D not resolved. The CDR3 has 13 amino acids. Germline CDR1 GTSNPN, CDR2 SVGIG (reference sequence). Trimming pared 2 bases from V and 2 bases from J, leaving 7 bases between. The CDR3, as DNA: TGTGCCTGGAGTTCAGGCGGCAATCAGCCCCAGCATTTT. Translating gives CAWSSGGNQPQHF.

This chain joins TRBV3-1 (or the pseudogene TRBV3-2) and TRBJ1-4; the D gene is possibly TRBD1 (6 bases). Deletions cut 1 base from V and 7 bases from J, with 16 bases between. The CDR3 length is 16 residues. Germline assignment: CDR1 LGHDT and CDR2 YNNKEL (reference sequence). The CDR3 protein is CASSQVLGALGEKLFF. CDR3 sequence (DNA): TGTGCCAGCAGCCAAGTTTTGGGGGCGCTGGGTGAAAAACTGTTTTTT.

This sequence joins TRBV2 and TRBJ2-5; either TRBD1 or TRBD2 may fit D (5 bases each). Trimming pared 0 bases from V and 1 base from J, leaving 18 bases between. This CDR3 region has 18 residues. The germline CDR1 and CDR2 sequences are SNHLY and FYNNEI. The CDR3 is CASSEALGRAWGQETQYF. DNA for the CDR3: TGTGCCAGCAGTGAAGCGCTGGGGCGGGCCTGGGGCCAAGAGACCCAGTACTTC. The variable domain in full, with the rest retrieved from reference TRBV2 and TRBJ2-5, is EPEVTQTPSHQVTQMGQEVILRCVPISNHLYFYWYRQILGQKVEFLVSFYNNEISEKSEIFDDQFSVERPDGSNFTLKIRSTKLEDSAMYFCASSEALGRAWGQETQYFGPGTRLLVL.

The chain combines TRBV27 with TRBJ2-5; no firm D call. This CDR3 is 14 amino acids long. Per germline, CDR1 MNHEY and CDR2 SMNVEV (reference sequence). Trimming cost V 0 bases and J 5 bases, with 10 bases left between them. CDR3 region: CASSLSVLAETQYF. The CDR3 coding sequence is TGTGCCAGCAGTTTATCGGTCCTGGCGGAGACCCAGTACTTC.

This sequence joins TRBV6-5 and TRBJ1-4, with D unclear. CDR1 is MNHEY, CDR2 SVGAGI, per germline. Trimming shortened V by 0 bases and J by 8 bases, and 13 bases separated the two germline ends. The CDR3 has 15 amino acids. In nucleotides, the CDR3 is TGTGCCAGCAGTTACTCTCCGGGTAGTGGCGAAAAACTGTTTTTT. It codes for CASSYSPGSGEKLFF.

This chain connects TRBV10-1 to TRBJ1-6, with TRBD1 identical over 8 bases. In germline, CDR1 is WNHNN, CDR2 SYGVQD (reference sequence). The CDR3 is 15 amino acids. The V gene end was trimmed by 2 bases and the J gene end by 6 bases; junction bases not matched to a gene: 3. The CDR3 DNA follows: TGCGCCAGCAGTGAGAATACAGGGGGTAATTCACCCCTCCACTTT. Encoded protein: CASSENTGGNSPLHF.

The chain links TRBV5-5 to TRBJ1-2; TRBD1 agrees at 12 bases. In germline, CDR1 is SGHKS, CDR2 YYEKEE (reference sequence). V was pared by 1 base and J by 3 bases, with 7 bases of the junction left unmatched. This CDR3 contains 17 residues. CDR3 loop: CASSLRAGQGAYYGYTF. The DNA for the CDR3 is TGTGCCAGCAGCTTGCGCGCGGGACAGGGGGCCTACTATGGCTACACCTTC.

The chain is built from TRBV30 and TRBJ1-3; no firm D call. Germline values: CDR1 GTSNPN, CDR2 SVGIG (reference sequence). There are 13 residues in the CDR3. V shed 3 bases and J shed 0 bases, with 6 bases lying between them. The CDR3 spells CAWSRNSGNTIYF. In DNA form, the CDR3 reads TGTGCCTGGAGCAGGAACTCTGGAAACACCATATATTTT.

The chain uses TRBV6-2 or TRBV6-3 and TRBJ2-7; 10 bases agree with TRBD1. This CDR3 region has 17 residues. CDR1 and CDR2 (germline): MNHEY, SVGEGT. V lost 2 bases, J lost 2 bases, and 9 bases stayed unmatched. CDR3 sequence reads: CASSYPIKDRGTYEQYF. In DNA form, the CDR3 reads TGTGCCAGCAGTTACCCTATAAAGGACAGGGGGACCTACGAGCAGTACTTC.

The chain has TRBV6-5 and TRBJ2-5, with D unclear. V lost 7 bases and J 5 bases, leaving 14 bases between the germline ends. Germline lookup yields CDR1 MNHEY and CDR2 SVGAGI. This CDR3 is built from 13 residues. The CDR3 is CASTWTPLETQYF. DNA for the CDR3: TGTGCCAGCACCTGGACCCCACTGGAGACCCAGTACTTC.

This rearrangement joins TRBV19 to TRBJ2-4; D gene unclear. Trimming left V 3 bases short and J 7 bases short, with 13 bases between. CDR3 size: 14 residues. The germline V gene has CDR1 LNHDA and CDR2 SQIVND (reference sequence). For the CDR3, the DNA is TGTGCCAGTAGTATGTACAGCCCGGAGAACATTCAGTACTTC. Protein product: CASSMYSPENIQYF.

The V call is TRBV21-1, the J call TRBJ1-3. TRBV21-1 is noted as a pseudogene. This CDR3 comprises 13 residues. The CDR3 DNA reads TGTGCCAGCAGCCTAGAGGGGGGGGTCCCCATATATTTT. Amino acids: CASSLEGGVPIYF.

The gene calls are TRBV5-1 and TRBJ1-6; TRBD1 is a possible D gene (5 bases). Per germline, CDR1 SGHRS and CDR2 YFSETQ. The CDR3 is made up of 15 amino acids. Trimming took off 0 bases at V and 8 bases at J, with 12 bases between the two ends. DNA of the CDR3: TGCGCCAGCAGCTTGGGGCAGGGTGTATATTCACCCCTCCACTTT. The encoded protein is CASSLGQGVYSPLHF.

The chain recombines TRBV2 with TRBJ2-2, with D perhaps matching TRBD2 (5 bases). The CDR3 totals 14 residues. Germline V gives CDR1 SNHLY, CDR2 FYNNEI. Trimming removed 7 bases at V and 6 bases at J, with 15 bases between. CDR3 residues: CASMVGLSPGELFF. CDR3 bases: TGTGCCAGCATGGTAGGACTCTCCCCCGGGGAGCTGTTTTTT.

The chain is built from TRBV6-7 and TRBJ1-4; 7 positions match TRBD1. TRBV6-7 is given ORF status, its function remaining uncertain. The CDR3 is 13 amino acids. V shed 4 bases, J shed 7 bases, and the junction held 3 bases outside the gene matches. As DNA, the CDR3 is TGTGCCAGCAGTTTTACAGGGGTTGAAAAACTGTTTTTT. This translates into CASSFTGVEKLFF.

This clone was picked up one time. The J gene is TRBJ2-1, the V gene TRBV30, with 13 bases lining up with TRBD2. This CDR3 spans 13 amino acids. Germline V gene sequence: CDR1 GTSNPN, CDR2 SVGIG (reference sequence). Trimming at V came to 6 bases and at J to 6 bases, leaving 2 bases not matched to a gene. The CDR3 region has the DNA TGTGCCTGCGGGACTAGCGGGGTCAATGAGCAGTTCTTC. This translates into CACGTSGVNEQFF.

This clone was observed a handful of times. This chain uses TRBV9 with TRBJ2-2; D uncertain. V shed 1 base and J shed 4 bases, with 8 bases lying between them. There are 14 residues in the CDR3. Per the germline V gene, CDR1 is SGDLS and CDR2 is YYNGEE. In nucleotides, the CDR3 is TGTGCCAGCAGCGTATTGGCCGGCACCGGGGAGCTGTTTTTT. Protein product: CASSVLAGTGELFF.